Below are 4 T cell receptor beta chains sequenced from a single sample in a study of blood T cell repertoires in COVID-19. Libraries were prepared by immunoSEQ multiplex PCR; TCRdb keeps only in-frame clonotypes and omits some of them. Among 150,000 to 200,000 clones, roughly 93% were seen once, and the ten largest hold approximately 5%. Material for sequencing was peripheral blood. Receptors were obtained from a man younger than 35 with COVID-19, enrolled during active disease.

V is TRBV2 and J is TRBJ1-2; D gene ambiguous. This CDR3 is built from 14 residues. V was shortened by 3 bases and J by 3 bases, with 11 bases between the two germline ends. Germline CDR1 is SNHLY and CDR2 is FYNNEI. The CDR3, as DNA: TGTGCCAGCAGTGAGCTGCGGGTCGACTATGGCTACACCTTC. Translation: CASSELRVDYGYTF.

V usage is TRBV29-1 and J usage is TRBJ1-2, with TRBD1 as a possible D gene (6 bases). The CDR3 contains 15 residues. Germline V CDR1 and CDR2: SQVTM, ANQGSEA. V was clipped by 5 bases and J by 0 bases, with 16 bases between them. CDR3 nucleotide sequence: TGCAGCGTTCGGACTGGGGGCCCAGCTAACTATGGCTACACCTTC. Translating gives CSVRTGGPANYGYTF.

The CDR3 DNA is TGTGCCAGTAGCACTGACAGGGCGAGCACCGGGGAGCTGTTTTTT. This sequence encodes CASSTDRASTGELFF. The chain carries TRBV19 and TRBJ2-2, with 7 bases fitting TRBD1. V shed 6 bases, J shed 4 bases, and the junction held 8 bases outside the gene matches. The CDR3 is 15 residues long. CDR1 LNHDA and CDR2 SQIVND come from the germline V gene (reference sequence). The full variable domain, in which reference TRBV19 and TRBJ2-2 provide the parts outside the CDR3, is DGGITQSPKYLFRKEGQNVTLSCEQNLNHDAMYWYRQDPGQGLRLIYYSQIVNDFQKGDIAEGYSVSREKKESFPLTVTSAQKNPTAFYLCASSTDRASTGELFFGEGSRLTVL.

The chain carries TRBV30 and TRBJ1-6; D uncertain. Trimming shortened V by 2 bases and J by 8 bases, and 13 bases separated the two germline ends. CDR1 and CDR2 (germline): GTSNPN, SVGIG (reference sequence). This CDR3 has 14 residues. The CDR3, as DNA: TGTGCCTGGAGTCCCGCGGGTGGTGATTCACCCCTCCACTTT. Its protein product is CAWSPAGGDSPLHF.